The T cell receptor (beta chain) described here comes from a study of cytomegalovirus exposure and HLA in healthy donors. Details on this clone: The antigen remains unidentified.

13 Jbeta primers and 60 Vbeta primers were used for the PCR. Some clones are missing from TCRdb's copy, which holds only in-frame ones; the method was immunoSEQ multiplex PCR. The table shows about 110,000 clones, with 73% occurring only once. The study's findings and limits: Specific recognition of CMV antigens was confirmed in vitro for a few chains (all CMV-associated).

This TCR derives from a man aged 40-49 years in good health and CMV-seronegative. Specimen: PBMCs.

The CDR3 is CASSLGGSQPQHF. The DNA for the CDR3 is TGTGCCAGCAGCTTAGGGGGCTCCCAGCCCCAGCATTTT. V and J are TRBV7-9 and TRBJ1-5; the D gene is possibly TRBD1 (5 bases). The CDR3 spans 13 residues. V gave up 1 base and J gave up 7 bases, with 8 bases separating them. Per the germline V gene, CDR1 is SEHNR and CDR2 is FQNEAQ (reference sequence).